Below are 4 T cell receptor beta chains sequenced from a single sample in a study of graft-versus-host responses after intestinal transplantation (dated by TCRdb to the early 2020s). Libraries were built with the immunoSEQ multiplex PCR assay. The immuneACCESS repertoire file appears here via TCRdb, limited to in-frame rearrangements. These files lack a portion of the clones; in checked studies, under half of the deficit traces to unresolved V genes, and the cause of the others is not known. The sample table lists about 63,000 clones, about nine tenths of them with a count of one. Approximately 1.7% of the sample is held by the ten biggest clonotypes. Intraepithelial and lamina propria lymphocytes were isolated from graft specimens using dithiothreitol, EDTA incubations and collagenase D digestion. This material consisted of ileum tissue, taken around 350 days after transplant. Receptors were obtained from a human patient who received an intestinal transplant, so some T cells may come from the graft donor.

This clone was detected once. The gene calls are TRBV15 and TRBJ1-2; 8 bases align to TRBD1. The V gene's germline CDR1 is LNHNV and CDR2 YYDKDF (reference sequence). The CDR3 is 15 residues long. V was clipped by 5 bases and J by 4 bases; unmatched bases: 9. CDR3 sequence (DNA): TGTGCCACCAGCCCCCGGACAGGGAGGTCCTATGGCTACACCTTC. It yields the protein CATSPRTGRSYGYTF.

This clone was seen a single time. The chain links TRBV28 to TRBJ2-3; a weak D match, TRBD2 (6 bases). CDR1 MDHEN and CDR2 SYDVKM come from the germline V gene. Trimming pared 3 bases from V and 2 bases from J, leaving 9 bases between. The CDR3 has 14 amino acids. The CDR3 spells CASSFGGDTDTQYF. CDR3 bases: TGTGCCAGCAGTTTCGGAGGGGACACAGATACGCAGTATTTT.

The genes are TRBV28 and TRBJ1-2, with a possible D match to TRBD1 (5 bases). Germline CDR1 and CDR2: MDHEN and SYDVKM. The V end lost 5 bases, the J end lost 4 bases, and 11 bases lay between the germline ends. This CDR3 contains 13 residues. The CDR3 DNA follows: TGTGCCAGCAGTAACCGACAGCGCTATGGCTACACCTTC. Translated: CASSNRQRYGYTF.

This chain uses TRBV6-1 with TRBJ2-5; 11 bases line up with TRBD2. The CDR3 is made up of 15 amino acids. Germline CDR1 is MNHNS and CDR2 is SASEGT. V trimming: 6 bases; J trimming: 3 bases; junction bases outside the gene matches: 6. The CDR3 spells CASRPSTSGEETQYF. The DNA for the CDR3 is TGTGCCAGCAGGCCCTCGACTAGCGGGGAAGAGACCCAGTACTTC.